The 32 T cell receptor beta chains below were found in one sample sequenced in a study of blood T cell repertoires in COVID-19. Sequencing used immunoSEQ multiplex PCR; TCRdb keeps in-frame clones, though not all of them. The sample holds about 15,000 clones, under 85% seen once. The source material was peripheral blood. The receptors were gathered from a man aged 65 to 79 with active or convalescent COVID-19.

This rearrangement joins TRBV19 to TRBJ2-2, with D maybe TRBD1 (6 bases). The germline V gene encodes CDR1 LNHDA and CDR2 SQIVND (reference sequence). This CDR3 has 15 amino acids. V lost 6 bases and J lost 0, with 11 bases in between. CDR3 DNA: TGTGCCAGTAGCCTGGGACACGCGAACACCGGGGAGCTGTTTTTT. It is translated as CASSLGHANTGELFF.

The CDR3 region has the DNA TGCGCCAGCAGCCAAGATGCGATGTCCCCAATCCCACCCCTCCACTTT. Translating it yields CASSQDAMSPIPPLHF. The chain recombines TRBV4-3 with TRBJ1-6; no definite D call. Trimming pared 0 bases from V and 11 bases from J, leaving 17 bases between. Germline V gene data show CDR1 as LGHNA and CDR2 as YSLEER. CDR3 length: 16 amino acids.

V and J are TRBV15 and TRBJ2-3; D perhaps matches TRBD2 (6 bases). The CDR3 extends over 17 amino acids. Germline-derived CDR1 and CDR2 are LNHNV and YYDKDF (reference sequence). The V end lost 0 bases, the J end lost 1 base, and 14 bases lay between the germline ends. The chain's CDR3 is CATSRDLWEVGTDTQYF. CDR3 in DNA: TGTGCCACCAGCAGAGATCTTTGGGAGGTTGGCACAGATACGCAGTATTTT.

This clone has only a few counts. V is TRBV7-2 and J is TRBJ1-2, with D possibly TRBD1 on 5 matching bases. Germline assignment: CDR1 SGHTA and CDR2 FQGNSA. The CDR3 has 14 residues. V lost 1 base and J lost 2, with 8 bases in between. The CDR3 DNA reads as TGTGCCAGCAGCTTAGGGGGGGGAAACTATGGCTACACCTTC. Protein: CASSLGGGNYGYTF.

The CDR3 protein is CATRTPGQGQLSGNTIYF. For the CDR3, the DNA is TGTGCCACCAGGACCCCCGGACAGGGACAATTGTCTGGAAACACCATATATTTT. The chain couples TRBV24-1 to TRBJ1-3; TRBD1 matches 8 bases. The V gene end was trimmed by 7 bases and the J gene end by 1 base; junction bases not matched to a gene: 14. CDR3 length: 18 residues. Germline loops: CDR1 KGHDR, CDR2 SFDVKD.

The chain is built from TRBV27 and TRBJ2-1; 9 bases map to TRBD2. This CDR3 has 16 residues. The V gene end was trimmed by 5 bases and the J gene end by 3 bases; junction bases not matched to a gene: 8. Germline assignment: CDR1 MNHEY and CDR2 SMNVEV (reference sequence). The CDR3 spells CASSRLTSGHYNEQFF. The CDR3 coding sequence is TGTGCCAGCAGTCGCTTGACTAGCGGACACTACAATGAGCAGTTCTTC.

CDR3 nucleotide sequence: TGTGCCAGCAGCTCTTCCCCGGAGCAGTTCTTC. Protein: CASSSSPEQFF. The rearrangement links TRBV11-2 to TRBJ2-1; no clear D. The ends were cut back, 4 bases at V and 10 bases at J, with 8 bases in the middle. The CDR3 spans 11 residues. Germline lookup yields CDR1 SGHAT and CDR2 FQNNGV.

The chain employs TRBV19 and TRBJ1-5, with 10 bases that match TRBD1. The CDR3 runs to 13 residues. The J segment lost 6 bases and the V segment lost 5 bases, leaving 1 base of the junction unmatched. The germline V gene encodes CDR1 LNHDA and CDR2 SQIVND (reference sequence). CDR3 coding DNA: TGTGCCAGTAGTTGGACAGGGGGTCAGCCCCAGCATTTT. Amino acid sequence: CASSWTGGQPQHF.

The rearrangement uses TRBV7-8 and TRBJ2-3; TRBD2 matches 11 bases. J gave up 0 bases and V 5 bases, and 4 bases lay outside the gene matches. The CDR3 runs to 16 residues. Looked up from germline, CDR1 is SGHVS and CDR2 is FQNEAQ. The DNA of the CDR3 is TGTGCCAGCAGCCATTTAGCGGGAGGGAGCACAGATACGCAGTATTTT. It codes for CASSHLAGGSTDTQYF.

The chain has TRBV10-3 and TRBJ1-1; TRBD1 is a possible D gene (6 bases). CDR1 and CDR2 from the germline V gene are ENHRY and SYGVKD. CDR3 size: 15 residues. The V and J ends lost 2 bases and 2 bases respectively, with 12 bases between them. CDR3 loop: CAISELGARNTEAFF. The CDR3 DNA reads TGTGCCATCAGTGAGCTGGGGGCGCGAAACACTGAAGCTTTCTTT.

DNA for the CDR3: TGTGCCAGCAGCTCCCTCCTGGATACGCAGTATTTT. Translated, it gives CASSSLLDTQYF. The chain has TRBV7-2 and TRBJ2-3; D not certain. This CDR3 contains 12 residues. Trimming took 4 bases from V and 6 from J, leaving 8 bases between them. CDR1 and CDR2 from the germline V gene are SGHTA and FQGNSA.

This chain uses TRBV5-1 with TRBJ2-2; D not certain. This CDR3 spans 13 amino acids. Germline-derived CDR1 and CDR2 are SGHRS and YFSETQ. Trimming removed 4 bases at V and 6 bases at J, with 10 bases between. The CDR3 DNA reads TGCGCCAGCAGCCCTGAGGCATCCGGGGAGCTGTTTTTT. This translates into CASSPEASGELFF.

V usage is TRBV5-4 and J usage is TRBJ2-3; 11 bases map to TRBD2. The V gene end was trimmed by 4 bases and the J gene end by 5 bases; junction bases not matched to a gene: 6. The CDR3 is 15 residues long. Germline CDR1 SGHNT, CDR2 YYREEE (reference sequence). The CDR3: CASSVAGGREDTQYF. CDR3 in DNA: TGTGCCAGCAGCGTAGCGGGGGGGAGGGAAGATACGCAGTATTTT.

This chain links TRBV7-2 with TRBJ1-6; D is unclear. This CDR3 has 15 amino acids. CDR1 SGHTA and CDR2 FQGNSA come from the germline V gene. V was trimmed by 1 base and J by 7 bases, leaving 11 bases between them. DNA for the CDR3: TGTGCCAGCAGCTTAGGTGGTGGGAGAAATTCACCCCTCCACTTT. This codes for CASSLGGGRNSPLHF.

The chain is built from TRBV2 and TRBJ2-1; 7 nucleotides line up with TRBD2. The CDR3 is 12 amino acids. Looked up from germline, CDR1 is SNHLY and CDR2 is FYNNEI. The ends lost 8 bases at V and 2 bases at J; junction bases unmatched: 0. DNA for the CDR3: TGTGCCAGCGGGGGGGCCTACAATGAGCAGTTCTTC. Residues: CASGGAYNEQFF.

Only one count was recorded for this clone. The chain combines TRBV28 with TRBJ2-1; D might be TRBD2 (6 bases). Trimming removed 5 bases from V and 4 bases from J, with 15 bases in between. Germline V gene data show CDR1 as MDHEN and CDR2 as SYDVKM. The CDR3 consists of 15 residues. The CDR3 bases are TGTGCCAGCAGTCCGGGACTGCTGAGGTACAATGAGCAGTTCTTC. Its translation: CASSPGLLRYNEQFF.

The rearrangement links TRBV3-1 (or the pseudogene TRBV3-2) to TRBJ2-2; 9 nucleotides match TRBD2. Per germline, CDR1 LGHDT and CDR2 YNNKEL (reference sequence). After removal of 4 bases from V and 6 bases from J, the junction contained 15 bases not matched to a gene. The CDR3 has 18 residues. The CDR3 here is CASSPKPQGGRASGELFF. DNA for the CDR3: TGTGCCAGCAGCCCAAAGCCCCAGGGCGGGAGGGCCTCCGGGGAGCTGTTTTTT.

CDR3 in DNA: TGTGCCAGCAGCCTGGCGTCGGGAGAGACCCAGTACTTC. This sequence encodes CASSLASGETQYF. This chain joins TRBV28 and TRBJ2-5, with D unresolved. V lost 6 bases, J lost 4 bases, and 12 bases lay in between. The CDR3 totals 13 residues. Looked up from germline, CDR1 is MDHEN and CDR2 is SYDVKM.

V and J are TRBV29-1 and TRBJ2-3, with 8 bases that match TRBD2. The CDR3 extends over 15 amino acids. Germline V gives CDR1 SQVTM, CDR2 ANQGSEA. Losses at the gene ends were 1 base for V and 2 bases for J; bases not matched to a gene: 5. This chain's CDR3 is CSVEGSSGPTDTQYF. CDR3 sequence (DNA): TGCAGCGTTGAAGGATCTAGCGGGCCCACAGATACGCAGTATTTT.

This clone was seen only once. The J gene is TRBJ1-1, the V gene TRBV29-1; TRBD1 aligns across 7 bases. Germline trimming cut 7 bases from V and 1 base from J; bases unmatched to any gene: 9. Per germline, CDR1 SQVTM and CDR2 ANQGSEA. The CDR3 consists of 14 residues. The CDR3: CSAGTASGNTEAFF. CDR3 DNA: TGCAGCGCTGGGACAGCCTCAGGGAACACTGAAGCTTTCTTT.

In nucleotides, the CDR3 is TGTGCCAGCTCACCACTCGCAGCGGGAGAGTCGGGCATTCAGTACTTC. This codes for CASSPLAAGESGIQYF. The chain is built from TRBV18 and TRBJ2-4; 8 bases are a match to TRBD2. Germline trimming cut 1 base from V and 9 bases from J; bases unmatched to any gene: 11. Germline V gene data show CDR1 as KGHSH and CDR2 as LQKENI. This CDR3 is built from 16 residues.

The rearrangement links TRBV5-1 to TRBJ1-3, with D tentatively TRBD1 (6 bases). V shed 3 bases and J shed 8 bases, with 12 bases lying between them. The CDR3 loop spans 13 amino acids. Germline V lookup: CDR1 SGHRS, CDR2 YFSETQ. The DNA for the CDR3 is TGCGCCAGCAGCTCCCGGGGGGGCGACACCATATATTTT. Protein product: CASSSRGGDTIYF.

This sequence joins TRBV19 and TRBJ1-1, with D tentatively TRBD1 (6 bases). V was clipped by 6 bases and J by 1 base, with 18 bases between them. Germline V gene sequence: CDR1 LNHDA, CDR2 SQIVND (reference sequence). This CDR3 is built from 16 residues. In DNA form, the CDR3 reads TGTGCCAGTAGCCGCCGGCAGGGGACGGGGAACACTGAAGCTTTCTTT. Translating gives CASSRRQGTGNTEAFF.

The J gene is TRBJ2-3, the V gene TRBV5-1; D is ambiguous. The V end was cut by 0 bases, the J end by 13 bases, with 9 bases between. The CDR3 length is 11 residues. CDR1 and CDR2 from the germline V gene are SGHRS and YFSETQ. The CDR3 DNA sequence: TGCGCCAGCAGCTTGGAATCCGAGGAGTATTTT. Translating gives CASSLESEEYF.

The genes are TRBV19 and TRBJ1-6; D is unclear. The CDR3 has 15 amino acids. CDR1 and CDR2 from the germline V gene are LNHDA and SQIVND (reference sequence). The ends were cut back, 6 bases at V and 7 bases at J, with 16 bases in the middle. Here the CDR3 DNA reads TGTGCCAGTAGCCAAACCCCCGGGGAGAATTCACCCCTCCACTTT. Translation gives CASSQTPGENSPLHF.

This clone came up a few times. V gene TRBV5-1 combines with J gene TRBJ2-7; TRBD2 matches at 9 bases. The CDR3 contains 16 residues. CDR1 SGHRS and CDR2 YFSETQ come from the germline V gene. The junction had 8 bases not matched to a gene; V was cut back by 4 bases and J by 0 bases. The CDR3, as DNA: TGCGCCAGCAGCGCTTCCCCTAGCGGGAACTCCTACGAGCAGTACTTC. This translates into CASSASPSGNSYEQYF.

In its sample, this clone was seen once. The chain joins TRBV11-2 to TRBJ2-1, with TRBD2 matching over 7 bases. CDR3 length: 16 residues. V was pared by 1 base and J by 7 bases, with 10 bases of the junction left unmatched. CDR1 is SGHAT and CDR2 is FQNNGV in the germline V gene. CDR3 sequence reads: CASSLGKTSARNEQFF. For the CDR3, the DNA is TGTGCCAGCAGCTTAGGAAAAACTAGCGCTCGGAATGAGCAGTTCTTC.

This clone was counted between two and nine times. The gene calls are TRBV28 and TRBJ2-7; TRBD1 aligns across 8 bases. In germline, CDR1 is MDHEN, CDR2 SYDVKM. J was trimmed by 0 bases and V by 7 bases; bases with no gene match: 5. The CDR3 loop spans 14 amino acids. CDR3 in amino acids: CASTRTGSSYEQYF. Here the CDR3 DNA reads TGTGCCAGCACCCGGACAGGGAGCTCCTACGAGCAGTACTTC. Full variable domain (missing parts from reference TRBV28 and TRBJ2-7): DVKVTQSSRYLVKRTGEKVFLECVQDMDHENMFWYRQDPGLGLRLIYFSYDVKMKEKGDIPEGYSVSREKKERFSLILESASTNQTSMYLCASTRTGSSYEQYFGPGTRLTVT.

The chain carries TRBV2 and TRBJ2-7; the match to TRBD1 covers 9 bases. The CDR3 length is 14 residues. The ends lost 1 base at V and 7 bases at J; junction bases unmatched: 5. In germline, CDR1 is SNHLY, CDR2 FYNNEI. In DNA form, the CDR3 reads TGTGCCAGCAGTGAAGGGACAGGGGCCGGTGAGCAGTACTTC. Translating gives CASSEGTGAGEQYF.

The J gene is TRBJ1-1, the V gene TRBV5-1; the D gene is possibly TRBD1 (6 bases). Trimming took 1 base from V and 1 from J, leaving 8 bases between them. Germline assignment: CDR1 SGHRS and CDR2 YFSETQ. The CDR3 loop spans 14 amino acids. This chain's CDR3 is CASSLLGANTEAFF. DNA for the CDR3: TGCGCCAGCAGCTTGTTGGGGGCGAACACTGAAGCTTTCTTT.

The chain links TRBV6-1 to TRBJ2-7; 8 bases map to TRBD2. The V segment lost 1 base and the J segment 2 bases; nucleotides outside the gene matches: 10. The CDR3 extends over 17 amino acids. Germline V lookup: CDR1 MNHNS, CDR2 SASEGT. The chain's CDR3 is CASSEGQNVAGPYEQYF. In DNA, the CDR3 is TGTGCCAGCAGTGAAGGGCAGAACGTAGCGGGACCCTACGAGCAGTACTTC.

The chain recombines TRBV29-1 with TRBJ1-5; D unresolved. There are 13 residues in the CDR3. V was shortened by 4 bases and J by 2 bases, with 9 bases between the two germline ends. Germline CDR1 is SQVTM and CDR2 is ANQGSEA. For the CDR3, the DNA is TGCAGCGTTGGGGAGGTAGGCAATCAGCCCCAGCATTTT. Its protein is CSVGEVGNQPQHF. The entire variable domain, with the rest obtained from reference TRBV29-1 and TRBJ1-5, is as follows: SAVISQKPSRDICQRGTSLTIQCQVDSQVTMMFWYRQQPGQSLTLIATANQGSEATYESGFVIDKFPISRPNLTFSTLTVSNMSPEDSSIYLCSVGEVGNQPQHFGDGTRLSIL.